The 8 T cell receptor beta chains given below trace back to one sample, sequenced in a study of CD8 T cells in ankylosing spondylitis. MiXCR, run by TCRdb on the 5' RACE reads, gives a single entry per CDR3 protein. The sample has about 100,000 distinct CDR3 sequences, about 7.7% seen once. The source material was blood, either unsorted or a sorted T cell fraction (not recorded which). Receptors were obtained from a male donor with ankylosing spondylitis or in good health (not recorded which).

V gene TRBV20-1 combines with J gene TRBJ2-4; TRBD2 matches at 7 bases. The CDR3 consists of 15 residues. Per germline, CDR1 DFQATT and CDR2 SNEGSKA (reference sequence). J lost 2 bases, V lost 6 bases, and 10 bases had no gene match. As DNA, the CDR3 is TGCAGTGCGAGGGTTAGCGGGTCCCCCAAAAACATTCAGTACTTC. Translated, it gives CSARVSGSPKNIQYF.

V gene TRBV10-3 combines with J gene TRBJ1-5; possibly TRBD1 for D (6 bases). The CDR3 length is 13 residues. V lost 10 bases, J lost 0 bases, and 10 bases lay in between. The germline V gene has CDR1 ENHRY and CDR2 SYGVKD. CDR3: CASSGVSNQPQHF. The CDR3 DNA reads as TGTGCCAGCTCAGGGGTTAGCAATCAGCCCCAGCATTTT.

This clonotype showed up many times. This chain uses TRBV5-5 with TRBJ1-2; 7 bases fit TRBD1. Trimming removed 3 bases from V and 3 bases from J; junction bases left unmatched: 5. This CDR3 is built from 14 residues. Germline CDR1 reads SGHKS; CDR2 reads YYEKEE (reference sequence). The CDR3 nucleotides are TGTGCCAGCAGCTCCCCGACAGGGCACTATGGCTACACCTTC. As protein: CASSSPTGHYGYTF.

There are many counts of this clonotype. The chain links TRBV20-1 to TRBJ2-7; TRBD1 matches 8 bases. CDR3 size: 14 residues. V shed 6 bases, J shed 0 bases, and the junction held 7 bases outside the gene matches. The germline gives CDR1 DFQATT, CDR2 SNEGSKA (reference sequence). The CDR3 region is CSAHRQGFSYEQYF. The CDR3 DNA reads as TGCAGTGCCCATCGACAGGGGTTCTCCTACGAGCAGTACTTC.

This clonotype showed up many times. The rearrangement links TRBV5-1 to TRBJ2-3; 13 nucleotides align to TRBD2. The CDR3 covers 16 residues. CDR1 and CDR2 (germline): SGHRS, YFSETQ. The V segment lost 4 bases and the J segment 6 bases; nucleotides outside the gene matches: 8. The CDR3 sequence: CASSGMTSGRSDTQYF. CDR3 DNA: TGCGCCAGCAGCGGGATGACTAGCGGGAGGTCGGATACGCAGTATTTT.

The table lists this clonotype with many counts. The genes are TRBV7-8 and TRBJ2-3; TRBD2 matches 14 bases. Germline V CDR1 and CDR2: SGHVS, FQNEAQ. V shed 4 bases and J 3 bases; nucleotides not matched to a gene: 15. This CDR3 has 20 amino acids. The CDR3 reads CASSSPWGLAGEYETDTQYF. In nucleotides, the CDR3 is TGTGCCAGCAGCTCACCGTGGGGACTAGCGGGAGAATACGAGACAGATACGCAGTATTTT.

This clonotype showed up many times. The gene calls are TRBV6-2 or TRBV6-3 and TRBJ2-7; TRBD1 agrees at 9 bases. J gave up 5 bases and V 4 bases, and 6 bases lay outside the gene matches. CDR3 length: 14 amino acids. Germline values: CDR1 MNHEY, CDR2 SVGEGT. The CDR3 coding sequence is TGTGCCAGCAGTTTTACAGGGGGCGGAAACGAGCAGTACTTC. Its translation is CASSFTGGGNEQYF.

There are many counts of this clonotype. V usage is TRBV6-2 or TRBV6-3 and J usage is TRBJ1-6; D possibly corresponds to TRBD1 (6 bases). The germline V gene encodes CDR1 MNHEY and CDR2 SVGEGT. V lost 5 bases, J lost 10 bases, and 24 bases lay in between. The CDR3 loop spans 17 amino acids. CDR3: CASSPPLKPQGNSPLHF. The CDR3 coding sequence is TGTGCCAGCAGTCCTCCGTTAAAGCCGCAGGGGAACTCACCCCTCCACTTT.